Below, one T cell receptor beta chain is given with its context. This entry comes from a study of blood T cell repertoires in COVID-19. About the research overall: Spain, Italy and the United States supplied samples that represented acute and convalescent COVID-19. In each case, the material was cDNA or gDNA derived from T cells, B-cell-depleted T cells, or PBMCs.

In the original analysis: Amplification from reference gene primers served as the basis for estimated nucleated cell counts. Assay used: immunoSEQ multiplex PCR; TCRdb lists only in-frame clones, some missing. V, J and clone size derive from that table, while D and trimming were established from the DNA sequence. Among approximately 120,000 clones listed, roughly 84% were seen once. This sequence originates from a woman aged 45-59 years with acute or convalescent COVID-19. Sequencing was carried out using peripheral blood.

CDR3 sequence reads: CASSVAGPGQGGEGYTF. Here the CDR3 DNA reads TGTGCCAGCAGCGTAGCGGGACCGGGACAGGGAGGGGAGGGCTACACCTTC. This chain links TRBV9 with TRBJ1-2; 9 positions match TRBD1. Trimming took 0 bases from V and 8 from J; bases not matched to a gene: 14. Germline CDR1 reads SGDLS; CDR2 reads YYNGEE. The CDR3 sequence is 17 residues long. The complete variable domain, with remaining parts taken from reference TRBV9 and TRBJ1-2, reads DSGVTQTPKHLITATGQRVTLRCSPRSGDLSVYWYQQSLDQGLQFLIQYYNGEERAKGNILERFSAQQFPDLHSELNLSSLELGDSALYFCASSVAGPGQGGEGYTFGSGTRLTVV.